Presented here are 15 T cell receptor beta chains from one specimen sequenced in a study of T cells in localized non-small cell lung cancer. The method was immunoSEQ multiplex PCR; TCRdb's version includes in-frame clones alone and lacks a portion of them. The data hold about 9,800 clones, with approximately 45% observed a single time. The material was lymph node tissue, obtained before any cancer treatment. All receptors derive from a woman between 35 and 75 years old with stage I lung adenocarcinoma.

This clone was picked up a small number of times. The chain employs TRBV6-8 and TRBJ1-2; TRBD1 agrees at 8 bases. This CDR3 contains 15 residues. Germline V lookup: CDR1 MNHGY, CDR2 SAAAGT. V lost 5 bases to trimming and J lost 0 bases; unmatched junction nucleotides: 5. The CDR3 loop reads CASSRGTGPNYGYTF. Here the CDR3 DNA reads TGTGCCAGCAGTCGCGGGACAGGCCCTAACTATGGCTACACCTTC.

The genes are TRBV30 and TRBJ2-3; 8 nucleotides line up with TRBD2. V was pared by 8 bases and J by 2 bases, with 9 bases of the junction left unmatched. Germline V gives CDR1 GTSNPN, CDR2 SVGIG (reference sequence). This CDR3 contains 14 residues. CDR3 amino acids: CAGRLAGLTDTQYF. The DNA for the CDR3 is TGTGCCGGGCGCCTAGCGGGCCTCACAGATACGCAGTATTTT.

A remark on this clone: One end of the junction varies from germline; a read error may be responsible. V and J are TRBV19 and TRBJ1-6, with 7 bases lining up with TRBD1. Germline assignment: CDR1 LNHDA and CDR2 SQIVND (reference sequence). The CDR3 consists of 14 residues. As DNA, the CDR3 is TGTGCGTCTTCCGGACAGGACTATAATTCACTCCTCCACTTT. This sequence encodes CASSGQDYNSLLHF.

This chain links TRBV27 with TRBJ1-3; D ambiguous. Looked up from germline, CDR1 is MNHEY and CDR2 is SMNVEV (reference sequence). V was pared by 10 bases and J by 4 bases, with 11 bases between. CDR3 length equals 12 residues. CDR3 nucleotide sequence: TGTGCCACGGAAGGGTGGGGAAACACCATATATTTT. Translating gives CATEGWGNTIYF.

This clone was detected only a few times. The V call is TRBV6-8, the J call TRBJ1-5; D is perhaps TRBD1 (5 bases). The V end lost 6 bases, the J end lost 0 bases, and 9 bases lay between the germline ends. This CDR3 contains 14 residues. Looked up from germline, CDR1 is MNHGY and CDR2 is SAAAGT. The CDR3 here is CASRGTDSNQPQHF. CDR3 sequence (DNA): TGTGCCAGCAGAGGGACGGATAGCAATCAGCCCCAGCATTTT.

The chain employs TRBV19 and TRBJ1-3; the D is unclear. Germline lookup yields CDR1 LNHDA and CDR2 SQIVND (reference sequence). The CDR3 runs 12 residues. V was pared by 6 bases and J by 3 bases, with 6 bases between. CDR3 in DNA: TGTGCCAGTAGGAGAGGTGGAAACACCATATATTTT. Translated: CASRRGGNTIYF.

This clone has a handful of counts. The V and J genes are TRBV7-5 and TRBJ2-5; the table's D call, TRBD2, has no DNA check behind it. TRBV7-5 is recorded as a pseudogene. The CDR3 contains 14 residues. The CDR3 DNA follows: TGTGCTAGCAGCTGGACTAGCGGGGAAGAGACCCAGTACTTC. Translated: CASSWTSGEETQYF.

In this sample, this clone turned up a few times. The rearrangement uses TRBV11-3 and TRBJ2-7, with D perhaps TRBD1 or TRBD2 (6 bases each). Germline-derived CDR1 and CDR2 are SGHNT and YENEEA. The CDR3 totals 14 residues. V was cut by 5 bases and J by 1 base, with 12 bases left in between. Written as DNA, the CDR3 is TGTGCCAGCAGCGCGGGACACCAATCCTACGAGCAGTACTTC. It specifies CASSAGHQSYEQYF.

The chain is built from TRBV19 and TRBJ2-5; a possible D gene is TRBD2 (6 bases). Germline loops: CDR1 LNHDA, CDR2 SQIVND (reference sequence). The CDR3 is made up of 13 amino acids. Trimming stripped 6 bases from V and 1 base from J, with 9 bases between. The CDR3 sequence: CASRKGLQETQYF. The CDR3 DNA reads TGTGCCAGTAGGAAGGGACTCCAAGAGACCCAGTACTTC. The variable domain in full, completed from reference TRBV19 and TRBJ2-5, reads DGGITQSPKYLFRKEGQNVTLSCEQNLNHDAMYWYRQDPGQGLRLIYYSQIVNDFQKGDIAEGYSVSREKKESFPLTVTSAQKNPTAFYLCASRKGLQETQYFGPGTRLLVL.

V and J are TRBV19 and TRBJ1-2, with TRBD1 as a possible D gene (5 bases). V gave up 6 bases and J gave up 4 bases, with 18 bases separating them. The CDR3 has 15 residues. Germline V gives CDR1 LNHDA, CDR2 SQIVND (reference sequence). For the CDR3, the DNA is TGTGCCAGTAGGACAGACCTAGCCTTTAGCTATGGCTACACCTTC. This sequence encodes CASRTDLAFSYGYTF.

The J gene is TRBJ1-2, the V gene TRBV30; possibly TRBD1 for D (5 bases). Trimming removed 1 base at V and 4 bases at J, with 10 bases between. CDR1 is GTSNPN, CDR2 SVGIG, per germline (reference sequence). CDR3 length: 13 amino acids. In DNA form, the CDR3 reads TGTGCCTGGAGTGGAGGGGAGACCTATGGCTACACCTTC. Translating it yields CAWSGGETYGYTF. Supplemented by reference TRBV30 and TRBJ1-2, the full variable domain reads SQTIHQWPATLVQPVGSPLSLECTVEGTSNPNLYWYRQAAGRGLQLLFYSVGIGQISSEVPQNLSASRPQDRQFILSSKKLLLSDSGFYLCAWSGGETYGYTFGSGTRLTVV.

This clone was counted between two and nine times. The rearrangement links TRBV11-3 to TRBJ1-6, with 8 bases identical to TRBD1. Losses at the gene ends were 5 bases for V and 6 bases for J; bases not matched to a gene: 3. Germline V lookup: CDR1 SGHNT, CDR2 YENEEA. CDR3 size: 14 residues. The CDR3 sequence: CASSETGVNSPLHF. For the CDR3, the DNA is TGTGCCAGCAGCGAGACAGGGGTTAATTCACCCCTCCACTTT. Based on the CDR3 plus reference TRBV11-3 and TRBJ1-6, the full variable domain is EAGVVQSPRYKIIEKKQPVAFWCNPISGHNTLYWYLQNLGQGPELLIRYENEEAVDDSQLPKDRFSAERLKGVDSTLKIQPAELGDSAVYLCASSETGVNSPLHFGNGTRLTVT.

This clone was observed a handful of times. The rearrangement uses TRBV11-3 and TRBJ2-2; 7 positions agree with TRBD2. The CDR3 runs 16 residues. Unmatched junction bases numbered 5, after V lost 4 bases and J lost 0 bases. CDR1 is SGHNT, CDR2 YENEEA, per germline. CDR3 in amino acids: CASSYRRGSNTGELFF. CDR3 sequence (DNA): TGTGCCAGCAGCTACCGGCGGGGGTCGAACACCGGGGAGCTGTTTTTT.

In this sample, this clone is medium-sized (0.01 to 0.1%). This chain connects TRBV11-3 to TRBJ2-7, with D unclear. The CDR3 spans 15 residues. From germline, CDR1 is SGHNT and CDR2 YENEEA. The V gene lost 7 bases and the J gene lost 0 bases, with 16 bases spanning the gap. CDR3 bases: TGTGCCAGCAAGGGTGGTGGCAGGAGCTCCTACGAGCAGTACTTC. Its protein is CASKGGGRSSYEQYF.

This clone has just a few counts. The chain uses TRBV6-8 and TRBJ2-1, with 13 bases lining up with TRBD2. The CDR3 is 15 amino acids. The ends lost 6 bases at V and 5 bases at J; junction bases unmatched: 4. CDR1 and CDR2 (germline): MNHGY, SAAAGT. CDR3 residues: CASRSLAGGHNEQFF. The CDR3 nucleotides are TGTGCCAGCAGATCACTAGCGGGGGGGCACAATGAGCAGTTCTTC.